This T cell receptor (beta chain) was recovered during a study of T cell changes during pregnancy in multiple sclerosis. The J segment lost 2 bases and the V segment lost 4 bases, leaving 6 bases of the junction unmatched. The V gene's germline CDR1 is SGDLS and CDR2 YYNGEE. This CDR3 contains 15 residues. Profiling relied on immunoSEQ multiplex PCR, and the TCRdb table lists in-frame clones only, not all of them. The sample contains over 20,000 clones, roughly nine tenths of which appear only once. The material sequenced was CD4+ T cells from peripheral blood mononuclear cells, taken in the third trimester of pregnancy. This rearrangement joins TRBV9 to TRBJ2-1; 7 bases are shared with TRBD2. The clonotype originates from a female donor in good health, enrolled as a control in a pregnancy study. CDR3 loop: CASSPREKTYNEQFF. Here the CDR3 DNA reads TGTGCCAGCAGCCCGCGGGAGAAGACCTACAATGAGCAGTTCTTC.